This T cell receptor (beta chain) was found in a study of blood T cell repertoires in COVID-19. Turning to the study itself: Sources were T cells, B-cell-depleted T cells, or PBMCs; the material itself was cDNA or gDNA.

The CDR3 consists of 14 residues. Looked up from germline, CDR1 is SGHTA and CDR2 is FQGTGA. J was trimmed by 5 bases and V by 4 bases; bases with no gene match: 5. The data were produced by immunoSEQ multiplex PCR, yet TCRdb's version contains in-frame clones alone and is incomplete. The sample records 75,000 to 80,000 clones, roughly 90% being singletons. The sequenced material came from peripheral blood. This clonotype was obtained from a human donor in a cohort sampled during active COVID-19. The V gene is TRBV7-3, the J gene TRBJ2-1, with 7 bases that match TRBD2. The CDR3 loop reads CASSWASGNNEQFF. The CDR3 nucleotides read TGTGCCAGCAGCTGGGCAAGCGGGAACAATGAGCAGTTCTTC.